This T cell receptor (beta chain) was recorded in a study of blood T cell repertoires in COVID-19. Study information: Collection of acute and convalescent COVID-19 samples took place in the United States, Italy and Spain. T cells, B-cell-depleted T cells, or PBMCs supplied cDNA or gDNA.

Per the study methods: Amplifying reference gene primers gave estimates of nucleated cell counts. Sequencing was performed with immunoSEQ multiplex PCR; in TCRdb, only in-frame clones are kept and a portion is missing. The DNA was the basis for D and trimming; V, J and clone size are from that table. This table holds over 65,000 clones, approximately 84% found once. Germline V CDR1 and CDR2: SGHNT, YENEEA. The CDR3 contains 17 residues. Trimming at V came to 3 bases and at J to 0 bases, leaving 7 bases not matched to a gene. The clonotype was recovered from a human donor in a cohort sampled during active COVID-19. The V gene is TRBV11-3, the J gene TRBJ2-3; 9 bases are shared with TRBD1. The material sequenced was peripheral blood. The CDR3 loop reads CASSLRSGTGSTDTQYF. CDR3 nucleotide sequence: TGTGCCAGCAGCTTGCGTTCCGGGACAGGGAGCACAGATACGCAGTATTTT. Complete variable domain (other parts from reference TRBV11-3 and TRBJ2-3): EAGVVQSPRYKIIEKKQPVAFWCNPISGHNTLYWYLQNLGQGPELLIRYENEEAVDDSQLPKDRFSAERLKGVDSTLKIQPAELGDSAVYLCASSLRSGTGSTDTQYFGPGTRLTVL.